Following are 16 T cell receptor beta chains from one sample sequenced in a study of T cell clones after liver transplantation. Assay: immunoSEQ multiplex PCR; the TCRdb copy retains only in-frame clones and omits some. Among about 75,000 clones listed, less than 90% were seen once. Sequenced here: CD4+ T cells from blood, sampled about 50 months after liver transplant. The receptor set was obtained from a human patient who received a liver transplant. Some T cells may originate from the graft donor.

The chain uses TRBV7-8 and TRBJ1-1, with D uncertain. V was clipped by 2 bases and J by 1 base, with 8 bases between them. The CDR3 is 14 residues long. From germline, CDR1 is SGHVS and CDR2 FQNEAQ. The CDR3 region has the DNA TGTGCCAGCAGCTTAAGTGCAGGGAACACTGAAGCTTTCTTT. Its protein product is CASSLSAGNTEAFF.

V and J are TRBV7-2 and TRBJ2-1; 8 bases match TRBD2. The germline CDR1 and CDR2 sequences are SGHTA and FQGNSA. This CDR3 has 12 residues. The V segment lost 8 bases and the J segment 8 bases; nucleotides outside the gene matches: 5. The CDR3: CASRSGGYEQFF. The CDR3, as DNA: TGTGCCAGCCGATCGGGGGGGTATGAGCAGTTCTTC.

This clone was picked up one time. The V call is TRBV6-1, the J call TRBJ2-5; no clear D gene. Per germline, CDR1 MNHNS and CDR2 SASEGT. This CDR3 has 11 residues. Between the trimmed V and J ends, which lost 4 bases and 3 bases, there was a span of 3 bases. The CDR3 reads CASSVEETQYF. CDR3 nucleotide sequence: TGTGCCAGCAGTGTAGAAGAGACCCAGTACTTC.

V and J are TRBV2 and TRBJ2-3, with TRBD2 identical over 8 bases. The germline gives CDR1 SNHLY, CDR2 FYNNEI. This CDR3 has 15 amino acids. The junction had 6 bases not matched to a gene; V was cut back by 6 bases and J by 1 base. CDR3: CASRESSGGTDTQYF. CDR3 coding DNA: TGTGCCAGCAGGGAAAGTAGCGGGGGCACAGATACGCAGTATTTT.

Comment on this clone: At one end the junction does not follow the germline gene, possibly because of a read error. CDR3 protein: CASSLGGQGQETQYF. The CDR3 nucleotides read TGTGCTAGCAGCTTAGGGGGCCAAGGCCAAGAGACCCAGTACTTC. The gene calls are TRBV7-7 and TRBJ2-5, with 7 nucleotides matching TRBD1. The CDR3 is made up of 15 amino acids. The germline gives CDR1 SSHAT, CDR2 FNYEAQ (reference sequence).

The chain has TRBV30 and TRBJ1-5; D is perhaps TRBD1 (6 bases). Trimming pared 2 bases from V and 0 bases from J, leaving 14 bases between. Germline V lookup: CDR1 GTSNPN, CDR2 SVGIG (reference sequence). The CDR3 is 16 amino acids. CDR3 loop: CAWSRASGDSNQPQHF. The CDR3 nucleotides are TGTGCCTGGAGTAGAGCTTCAGGGGATAGCAATCAGCCCCAGCATTTT.

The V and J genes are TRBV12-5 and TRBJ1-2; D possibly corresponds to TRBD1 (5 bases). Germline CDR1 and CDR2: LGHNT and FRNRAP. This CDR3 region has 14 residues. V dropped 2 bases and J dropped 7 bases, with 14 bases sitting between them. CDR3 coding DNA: TGTGCTAGTGGTTTGCGTTTACAGGCCGGTGGCTACACCTTC. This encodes CASGLRLQAGGYTF.

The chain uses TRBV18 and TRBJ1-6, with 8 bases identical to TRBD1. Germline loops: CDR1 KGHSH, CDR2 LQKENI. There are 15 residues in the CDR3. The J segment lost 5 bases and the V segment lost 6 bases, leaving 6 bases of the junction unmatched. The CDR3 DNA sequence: TGTGCCAGCTCGCCCAACAGGGGGAATAATTCACCCCTCCACTTT. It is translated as CASSPNRGNNSPLHF.

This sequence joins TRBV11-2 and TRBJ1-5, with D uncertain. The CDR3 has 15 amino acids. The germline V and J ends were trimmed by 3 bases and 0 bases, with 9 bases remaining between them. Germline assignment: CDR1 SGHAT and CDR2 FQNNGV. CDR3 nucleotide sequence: TGTGCCAGCAGCTTTTTCGCAGATAGCAATCAGCCCCAGCATTTT. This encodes CASSFFADSNQPQHF.

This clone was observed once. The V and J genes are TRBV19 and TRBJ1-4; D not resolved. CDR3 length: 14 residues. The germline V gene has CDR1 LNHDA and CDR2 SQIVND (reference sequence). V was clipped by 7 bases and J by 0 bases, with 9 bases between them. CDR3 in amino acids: CASNSHATNEKLFF. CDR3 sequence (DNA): TGTGCCAGTAACAGCCATGCAACTAATGAAAAACTGTTTTTT.

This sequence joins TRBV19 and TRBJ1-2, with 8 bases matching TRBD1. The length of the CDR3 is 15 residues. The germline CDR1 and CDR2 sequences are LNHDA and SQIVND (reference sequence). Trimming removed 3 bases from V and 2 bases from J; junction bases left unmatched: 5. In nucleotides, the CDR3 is TGTGCCAGTAGTATCTATGGACAGGGAAACTATGGCTACACCTTC. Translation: CASSIYGQGNYGYTF.

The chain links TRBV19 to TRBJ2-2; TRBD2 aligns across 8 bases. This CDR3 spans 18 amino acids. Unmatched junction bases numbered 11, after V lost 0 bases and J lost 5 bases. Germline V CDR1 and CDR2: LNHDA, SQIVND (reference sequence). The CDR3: CASSIDAGAGARTGELFF. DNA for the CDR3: TGTGCCAGTAGTATAGATGCCGGAGCGGGAGCTAGGACCGGGGAGCTGTTTTTT.

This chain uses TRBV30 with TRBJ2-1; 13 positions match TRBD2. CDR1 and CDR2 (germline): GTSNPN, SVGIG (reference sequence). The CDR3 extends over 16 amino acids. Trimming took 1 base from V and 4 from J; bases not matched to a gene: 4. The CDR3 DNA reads TGTGCCTGGAGTGGGACTAGCGGGAGACGGTACAATGAGCAGTTCTTC. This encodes CAWSGTSGRRYNEQFF. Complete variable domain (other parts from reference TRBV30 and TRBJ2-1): SQTIHQWPATLVQPVGSPLSLECTVEGTSNPNLYWYRQAAGRGLQLLFYSVGIGQISSEVPQNLSASRPQDRQFILSSKKLLLSDSGFYLCAWSGTSGRRYNEQFFGPGTRLTVL.

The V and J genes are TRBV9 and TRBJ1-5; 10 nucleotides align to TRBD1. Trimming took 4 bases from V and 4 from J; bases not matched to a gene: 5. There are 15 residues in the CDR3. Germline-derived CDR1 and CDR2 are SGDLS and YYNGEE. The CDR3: CASSQGQGLNQPQHF. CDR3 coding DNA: TGTGCCAGCAGCCAGGGACAGGGGTTGAATCAGCCCCAGCATTTT.

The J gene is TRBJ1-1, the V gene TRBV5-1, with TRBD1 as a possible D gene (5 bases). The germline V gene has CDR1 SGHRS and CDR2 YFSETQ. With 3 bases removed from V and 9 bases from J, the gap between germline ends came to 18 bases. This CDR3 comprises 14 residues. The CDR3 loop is CASSSEGWGSKAFF. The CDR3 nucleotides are TGCGCCAGCAGCTCGGAGGGGTGGGGGTCTAAAGCTTTCTTT. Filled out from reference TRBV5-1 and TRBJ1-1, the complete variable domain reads KAGVTQTPRYLIKTRGQQVTLSCSPISGHRSVSWYQQTPGQGLQFLFEYFSETQRNKGNFPGRFSGRQFSNSRSEMNVSTLELGDSALYLCASSSEGWGSKAFFGQGTRLTVV.

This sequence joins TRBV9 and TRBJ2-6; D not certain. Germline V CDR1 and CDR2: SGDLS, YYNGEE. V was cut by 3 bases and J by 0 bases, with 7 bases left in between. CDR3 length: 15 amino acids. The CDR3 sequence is CASSAGPSGANVLTF. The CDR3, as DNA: TGTGCCAGCAGCGCAGGCCCCTCTGGGGCCAACGTCCTGACTTTC.